These 21 T cell receptor beta chains came from one sample sequenced in a study of beta chain features in type 1 diabetes. Reverse transcribing all isolated RNA meant expressed TCRB transcripts were sequenced. The protocol was immunoSEQ multiplex PCR, while the TCRdb copy is restricted to in-frame clones and leaves out a portion. The sample consists of 200,000 to 250,000 clones, over 9.5% of them appearing once. Sequenced material: naive CD4+ T cells from blood. Every receptor here comes from a woman in her late teens or twenties in good health.

This clone showed up just a few times. The DNA for the CDR3 is TGTGCCAGCTCACCGACGTCGGACAGTGAAGCTTTCTTT. This gives the protein CASSPTSDSEAFF. The rearrangement uses TRBV18 and TRBJ1-1; D might be TRBD1 (6 bases). The length of the CDR3 is 13 residues. V was pared by 3 bases and J by 7 bases, with 12 bases between. Germline V gives CDR1 KGHSH, CDR2 LQKENI. Complete variable domain (other parts from reference TRBV18 and TRBJ1-1): NAGVMQNPRHLVRRRGQEARLRCSPMKGHSHVYWYRQLPEEGLKFMVYLQKENIIDESGMPKERFSAEFPKEGPSILRIQQVVRGDSAAYFCASSPTSDSEAFFGQGTRLTVV.

This clone was detected a few times. This rearrangement joins TRBV19 to TRBJ1-1; D is possibly TRBD1 (5 bases). The CDR3 is 13 residues long. Germline CDR1 is LNHDA and CDR2 is SQIVND (reference sequence). V was trimmed by 2 bases and J by 8 bases, leaving 12 bases between them. For the CDR3, the DNA is TGTGCCAGTAGTATAACGGCACGGGGGGAAGCTTTCTTT. The encoded protein is CASSITARGEAFF.

This clone was detected only a few times. V and J are TRBV6-6 and TRBJ1-5; the D is unclear. Germline V gene data show CDR1 as MNHNY and CDR2 as SVGAGI (reference sequence). The germline V and J ends were trimmed by 6 bases and 6 bases, with 9 bases remaining between them. This CDR3 has 12 amino acids. For the CDR3, the DNA is TGTGCCAGCAGAGCGGTGAGTCAGCCCCAGCATTTT. Translating gives CASRAVSQPQHF.

This chain links TRBV29-1 with TRBJ1-1; D not certain. Germline assignment: CDR1 SQVTM and CDR2 ANQGSEA. The CDR3 contains 12 residues. V lost 6 bases and J 1 base, leaving 9 bases between the germline ends. The CDR3 region is CSVSDWNTEAFF. In DNA, the CDR3 is TGCAGCGTCTCTGACTGGAACACTGAAGCTTTCTTT.

A few counts support this clone. This rearrangement joins TRBV2 to TRBJ1-2; weak D call: TRBD1 (5 bases). CDR1 is SNHLY and CDR2 is FYNNEI in the germline V gene. V was trimmed by 7 bases and J by 8 bases, leaving 20 bases between them. This CDR3 has 14 residues. The CDR3 reads CASTPLGGLEGYTF. The CDR3 DNA is TGTGCCAGCACTCCGTTGGGGGGACTAGAAGGCTACACCTTC.

This clone was detected a few times. The gene calls are TRBV23-1 and TRBJ2-1, with 13 bases that match TRBD2. TRBV23-1 is treated as an ORF (open reading frame) with a function not yet certain. J gave up 3 bases and V 4 bases, and 6 bases lay outside the gene matches. The CDR3 consists of 17 residues. The CDR3 DNA reads TGCGCCAGCAGTCGAAGACTAGCGGGGGGATTCTACAATGAGCAGTTCTTC. Its protein product is CASSRRLAGGFYNEQFF.

This chain joins TRBV7-3 and TRBJ2-5, with unresolved D. This CDR3 spans 15 amino acids. The V gene lost 0 bases and the J gene lost 2 bases, with 10 bases spanning the gap. Germline CDR1 and CDR2: SGHTA and FQGTGA. As DNA, the CDR3 is TGTGCCAGCAGCTTAACCAGGTCGTGGCAAGAGACCCAGTACTTC. It specifies CASSLTRSWQETQYF.

This clone was seen a few times. This chain connects TRBV5-4 to TRBJ2-3; TRBD2 matches 9 bases. The germline CDR1 and CDR2 sequences are SGHNT and YYREEE (reference sequence). V gave up 0 bases and J gave up 1 base; unmatched junction bases: 9. This CDR3 has 18 amino acids. The chain's CDR3 is CASSLGTSALTRTDTQYF. CDR3 coding DNA: TGTGCCAGCAGCTTGGGGACTAGCGCTCTTACTCGCACAGATACGCAGTATTTT. Combining the CDR3 with reference TRBV5-4 and TRBJ2-3 gives the whole variable domain ETGVTQSPTHLIKTRGQQVTLRCSSQSGHNTVSWYQQALGQGPQFIFQYYREEENGRGNFPPRFSGLQFPNYSSELNVNALELDDSALYLCASSLGTSALTRTDTQYFGPGTRLTVL.

The genes are TRBV25-1 and TRBJ2-3; a possible D gene is TRBD2 (5 bases). Germline lookup yields CDR1 MGHDK and CDR2 SYGVNS. V lost 4 bases and J 1 base, leaving 6 bases between the germline ends. The CDR3 has 13 residues. The CDR3 spells CASSAGGTDTQYF. The CDR3 DNA reads TGTGCCAGCAGTGCCGGGGGCACAGATACGCAGTATTTT.

The rearrangement joins TRBV6-5 to TRBJ1-1; 7 positions match TRBD1. J gave up 4 bases and V 0 bases, and 2 bases lay outside the gene matches. CDR3 size: 14 residues. Germline-derived CDR1 and CDR2 are MNHEY and SVGAGI. Here the CDR3 reads CASSYSNRGTEAFF. CDR3 nucleotides: TGTGCCAGCAGTTACTCGAACAGGGGCACTGAAGCTTTCTTT.

This clone was picked up a small number of times. The rearrangement joins TRBV13 to TRBJ1-2; 7 nucleotides align to TRBD1. Germline lookup yields CDR1 PRHDT and CDR2 FYEKMQ (reference sequence). The CDR3 length is 13 residues. The ends lost 5 bases at V and 7 bases at J; junction bases unmatched: 7. DNA for the CDR3: TGTGCCAGCAGCCTTAAGGGGGCGGGTGGCTACACCTTC. Residues: CASSLKGAGGYTF. Variable domain in full (rest from reference TRBV13 and TRBJ1-2): AAGVIQSPRHLIKEKRETATLKCYPIPRHDTVYWYQQGPGQDPQFLISFYEKMQSDKGSIPDRFSAQQFSDYHSELNMSSLELGDSALYFCASSLKGAGGYTFGSGTRLTVV.

This clone was counted between two and nine times. V and J are TRBV6-1 and TRBJ2-3; 7 nucleotides agree with TRBD2. Trimming took 0 bases from V and 0 from J; bases not matched to a gene: 3. The CDR3 is 16 amino acids. The germline V gene encodes CDR1 MNHNS and CDR2 SASEGT. The CDR3 here is CASSEAAGASTDTQYF. CDR3 coding DNA: TGTGCCAGCAGTGAAGCGGCGGGAGCCAGCACAGATACGCAGTATTTT.

There are a few counts of this clone. The chain combines TRBV5-1 with TRBJ1-6; TRBD1 is a possible D gene (6 bases). Germline V gives CDR1 SGHRS, CDR2 YFSETQ. The CDR3 sequence is 15 residues long. Trimming stripped 7 bases from V and 7 bases from J, with 18 bases between. CDR3 nucleotides: TGCGCCAGCCGACCTGGGGACCAGGGGAATTCACCCCTCCACTTT. It codes for CASRPGDQGNSPLHF.

This clone was observed a handful of times. This sequence joins TRBV7-8 and TRBJ2-7; 7 positions match TRBD1. CDR3 length equals 17 residues. From germline, CDR1 is SGHVS and CDR2 FQNEAQ. V trimming: 0 bases; J trimming: 4 bases; junction bases outside the gene matches: 12. The CDR3 region has the DNA TGTGCCAGCAGCTTAGCGGCGAAGGGGGCGAAGGTTTACGAGCAGTACTTC. Translation gives CASSLAAKGAKVYEQYF.

This clone appeared a few times. This sequence joins TRBV7-2 and TRBJ2-7; 8 bases are a match to TRBD1. Germline CDR1 and CDR2: SGHTA and FQGNSA. With 0 bases clipped from V and 3 bases from J, the junction kept 4 bases outside the gene matches. The CDR3 extends over 15 amino acids. The CDR3 DNA follows: TGTGCCAGCAGCTTAGCCACCGACAGGGGCTACGAGCAGTACTTC. Protein sequence: CASSLATDRGYEQYF.

This clone was seen a few times. The chain joins TRBV9 to TRBJ1-2, with 7 bases fitting TRBD1. Germline V lookup: CDR1 SGDLS, CDR2 YYNGEE. Trimming took 4 bases from V and 4 from J; bases not matched to a gene: 13. The CDR3 runs 16 residues. The CDR3 DNA reads as TGTGCCAGCAGCCCAGGGACAGCCCTTCGAGGCTATGGCTACACCTTC. The encoded protein is CASSPGTALRGYGYTF. The full variable domain, its missing parts supplied by reference TRBV9 and TRBJ1-2, is DSGVTQTPKHLITATGQRVTLRCSPRSGDLSVYWYQQSLDQGLQFLIQYYNGEERAKGNILERFSAQQFPDLHSELNLSSLELGDSALYFCASSPGTALRGYGYTFGSGTRLTVV.

The chain combines TRBV15 with TRBJ2-1, with 7 bases that match TRBD2. CDR3 size: 16 residues. The V gene end was trimmed by 0 bases and the J gene end by 6 bases; junction bases not matched to a gene: 8. Germline CDR1 LNHNV, CDR2 YYDKDF (reference sequence). The CDR3 nucleotides are TGTGCCACCAGCAGAGATGGACTAGATCGGGTCAATGAGCAGTTCTTC. This codes for CATSRDGLDRVNEQFF.

In its sample, this clone was seen a few times. This chain joins TRBV29-1 and TRBJ1-6; 8 nucleotides match TRBD1. J was trimmed by 7 bases and V by 4 bases; bases with no gene match: 0. Germline CDR1 reads SQVTM; CDR2 reads ANQGSEA. The CDR3 length is 12 residues. CDR3 amino acids: CSVGTGNSPLHF. The CDR3 bases are TGCAGCGTTGGGACAGGGAATTCACCCCTCCACTTT.

This clone was detected a few times. The chain carries TRBV15 and TRBJ1-2; possible D gene TRBD1, 5 bases. Germline values: CDR1 LNHNV, CDR2 YYDKDF (reference sequence). The CDR3 spans 15 residues. The V and J ends lost 8 bases and 7 bases respectively, with 23 bases between them. CDR3 bases: TGTGCCACCTCTCGTGAAACGGGACTTTCCGGTGGCTACACCTTC. Amino acid sequence: CATSRETGLSGGYTF.

The chain has TRBV19 and TRBJ2-7, with D possibly TRBD1 on 6 matching bases. Trimming left V 5 bases short and J 0 bases short, with 11 bases between. The length of the CDR3 is 14 residues. Germline CDR1 LNHDA, CDR2 SQIVND (reference sequence). DNA for the CDR3: TGTGCCAGTAGTGGGGGACACGTCTCCTACGAGCAGTACTTC. Protein: CASSGGHVSYEQYF.

This clone has at least ten counts. The V gene is TRBV29-1, the J gene TRBJ2-1; 9 nucleotides line up with TRBD1. Looked up from germline, CDR1 is SQVTM and CDR2 is ANQGSEA. V was clipped by 4 bases and J by 9 bases; unmatched bases: 10. This CDR3 is built from 14 residues. This chain's CDR3 is CSVGEGTGPSEQFF. CDR3 DNA: TGCAGCGTTGGGGAGGGGACAGGGCCGTCTGAGCAGTTCTTC.